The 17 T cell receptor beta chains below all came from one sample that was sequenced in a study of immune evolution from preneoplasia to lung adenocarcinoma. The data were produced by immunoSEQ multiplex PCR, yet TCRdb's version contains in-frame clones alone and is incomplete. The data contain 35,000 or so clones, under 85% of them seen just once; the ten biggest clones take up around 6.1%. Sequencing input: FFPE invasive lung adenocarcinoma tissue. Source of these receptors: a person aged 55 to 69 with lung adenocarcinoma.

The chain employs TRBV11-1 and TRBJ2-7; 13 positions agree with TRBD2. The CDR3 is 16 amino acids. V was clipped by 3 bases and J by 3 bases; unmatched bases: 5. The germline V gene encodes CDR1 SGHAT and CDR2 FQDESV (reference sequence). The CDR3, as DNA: TGTGCCAGCAGCTTTGGGACTAGCGGGGAACTCTACGAGCAGTACTTC. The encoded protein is CASSFGTSGELYEQYF.

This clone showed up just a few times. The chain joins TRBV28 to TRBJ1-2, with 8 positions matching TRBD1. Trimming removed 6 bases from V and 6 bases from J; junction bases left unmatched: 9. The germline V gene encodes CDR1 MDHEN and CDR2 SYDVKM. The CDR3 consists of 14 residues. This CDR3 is CASRRPGQEHGYTF. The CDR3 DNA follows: TGTGCCAGCAGGAGACCGGGACAGGAGCATGGCTACACCTTC.

The DNA of the CDR3 is TGTGCCAGCAGTGAAGCCAGCGGTGTTGAGACCCAGTACTTC. Amino acid sequence: CASSEASGVETQYF. This chain uses TRBV2 with TRBJ2-5, with D perhaps matching TRBD2 (5 bases). V was cut by 0 bases and J by 5 bases, with 10 bases left in between. CDR3 size: 14 residues. CDR1 and CDR2 from the germline V gene are SNHLY and FYNNEI. Full variable domain (outside the CDR3, taken from reference TRBV2 and TRBJ2-5): EPEVTQTPSHQVTQMGQEVILRCVPISNHLYFYWYRQILGQKVEFLVSFYNNEISEKSEIFDDQFSVERPDGSNFTLKIRSTKLEDSAMYFCASSEASGVETQYFGPGTRLLVL.

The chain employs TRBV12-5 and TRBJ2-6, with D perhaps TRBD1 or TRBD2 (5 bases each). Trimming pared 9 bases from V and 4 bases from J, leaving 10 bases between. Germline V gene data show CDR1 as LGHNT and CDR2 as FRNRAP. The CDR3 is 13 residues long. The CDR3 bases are TGTGCTAGCTCCGAGGGGGGGGCCAACGTCCTGACTTTC. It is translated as CASSEGGANVLTF.

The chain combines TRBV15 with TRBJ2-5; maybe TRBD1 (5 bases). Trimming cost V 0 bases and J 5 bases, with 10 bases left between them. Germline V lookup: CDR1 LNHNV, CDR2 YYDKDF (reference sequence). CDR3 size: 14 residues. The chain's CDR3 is CATSREGEAETQYF. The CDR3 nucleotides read TGTGCCACCAGCAGAGAAGGGGAAGCGGAGACCCAGTACTTC. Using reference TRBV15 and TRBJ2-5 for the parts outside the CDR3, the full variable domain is DAMVIQNPRYQVTQFGKPVTLSCSQTLNHNVMYWYQQKSSQAPKLLFHYYDKDFNNEADTPDNFQSRRPNTSFCFLDIRSPGLGDTAMYLCATSREGEAETQYFGPGTRLLVL.

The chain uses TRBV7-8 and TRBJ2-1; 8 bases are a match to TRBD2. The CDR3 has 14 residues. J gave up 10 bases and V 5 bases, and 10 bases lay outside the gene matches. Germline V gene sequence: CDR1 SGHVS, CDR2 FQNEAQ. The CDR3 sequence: CASSGLRTSNEQFF. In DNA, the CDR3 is TGTGCCAGCAGCGGGCTAAGGACTAGCAACGAGCAGTTCTTC.

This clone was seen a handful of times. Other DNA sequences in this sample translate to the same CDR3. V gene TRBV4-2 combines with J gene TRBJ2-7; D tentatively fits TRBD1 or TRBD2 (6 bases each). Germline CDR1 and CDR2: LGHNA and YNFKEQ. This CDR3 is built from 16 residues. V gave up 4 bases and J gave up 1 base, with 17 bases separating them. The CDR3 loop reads CASSPTGAGRSYEQYF. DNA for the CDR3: TGTGCCAGCAGCCCCACGGGGGCGGGAAGGTCCTACGAGCAGTACTTC.

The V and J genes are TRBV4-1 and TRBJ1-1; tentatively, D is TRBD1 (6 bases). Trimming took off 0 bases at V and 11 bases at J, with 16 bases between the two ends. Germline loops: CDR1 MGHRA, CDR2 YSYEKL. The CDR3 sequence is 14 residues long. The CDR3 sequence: CASSQDSNRVAAFF. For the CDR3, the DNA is TGCGCCAGCAGCCAAGATTCTAACAGGGTCGCGGCTTTCTTT.

CDR3 sequence reads: CSVEGATSNQPQHF. Written as DNA, the CDR3 is TGCAGCGTTGAAGGGGCGACTAGCAATCAGCCCCAGCATTTT. The rearrangement uses TRBV29-1 and TRBJ1-5; unclear D gene. The CDR3 spans 14 residues. Trimming removed 1 base at V and 0 bases at J, with 7 bases between. CDR1 and CDR2 (germline): SQVTM, ANQGSEA.

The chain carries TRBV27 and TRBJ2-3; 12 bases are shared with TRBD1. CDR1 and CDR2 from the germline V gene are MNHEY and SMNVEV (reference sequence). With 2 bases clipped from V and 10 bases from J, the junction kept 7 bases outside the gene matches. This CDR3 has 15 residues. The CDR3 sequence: CASSLMGTGGDPQYF. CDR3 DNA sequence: TGTGCCAGCAGTTTAATGGGGACAGGGGGCGATCCGCAGTATTTT.

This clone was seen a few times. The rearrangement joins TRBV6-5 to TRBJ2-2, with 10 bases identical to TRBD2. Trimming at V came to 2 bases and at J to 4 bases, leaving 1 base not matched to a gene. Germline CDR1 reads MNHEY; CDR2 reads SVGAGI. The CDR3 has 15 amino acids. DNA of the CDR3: TGTGCCAGCAGTTACGGACTAGCGGCCACCGGGGAGCTGTTTTTT. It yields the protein CASSYGLAATGELFF.

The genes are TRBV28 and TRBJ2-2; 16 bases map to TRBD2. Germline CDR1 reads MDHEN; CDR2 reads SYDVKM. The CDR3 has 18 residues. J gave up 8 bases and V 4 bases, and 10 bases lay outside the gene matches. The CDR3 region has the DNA TGTGCCAGCAGTTCCAATACCGGGACTAGCGGGAGGGTTGGGGAGCTGTTTTTT. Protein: CASSSNTGTSGRVGELFF.

The CDR3 coding sequence is TGCGCCAGCAGCGTTACACAGGGTGGGGGAACTAATGAAAAACTGTTTTTT. Translating it yields CASSVTQGGGTNEKLFF. The chain combines TRBV5-1 with TRBJ1-4, with TRBD1 as a possible D gene (6 bases). The CDR3 runs 17 residues. Deletions cut 4 bases from V and 1 base from J, with 17 bases between. Germline V gene sequence: CDR1 SGHRS, CDR2 YFSETQ. Combining the CDR3 with reference TRBV5-1 and TRBJ1-4 gives the whole variable domain KAGVTQTPRYLIKTRGQQVTLSCSPISGHRSVSWYQQTPGQGLQFLFEYFSETQRNKGNFPGRFSGRQFSNSRSEMNVSTLELGDSALYLCASSVTQGGGTNEKLFFGSGTQLSVL.

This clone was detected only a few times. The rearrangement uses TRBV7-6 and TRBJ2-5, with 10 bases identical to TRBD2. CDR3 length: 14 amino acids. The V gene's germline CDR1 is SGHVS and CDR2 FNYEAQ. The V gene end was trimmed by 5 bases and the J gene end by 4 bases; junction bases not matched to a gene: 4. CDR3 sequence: CASSPRLAGETQYF. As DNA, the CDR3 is TGTGCCAGCAGCCCCCGACTAGCGGGAGAGACCCAGTACTTC. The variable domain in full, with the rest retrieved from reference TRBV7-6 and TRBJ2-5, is GAGVSQSPRYKVTKRGQDVALRCDPISGHVSLYWYRQALGQGPEFLTYFNYEAQQDKSGLPNDRFSAERPEGSISTLTIQRTEQRDSAMYRCASSPRLAGETQYFGPGTRLLVL.

The CDR3 region has the DNA TGCGCCAGCAGCACCCTCGCAGGGGACAATGAGCAGTTCTTC. It codes for CASSTLAGDNEQFF. The rearrangement links TRBV5-1 to TRBJ2-1, with a possible D match to TRBD1 (6 bases). The V gene's germline CDR1 is SGHRS and CDR2 YFSETQ. The CDR3 loop spans 14 amino acids. Trimming took 4 bases from V and 5 from J, leaving 13 bases between them. The full variable domain, completed using reference TRBV5-1 and TRBJ2-1, is KAGVTQTPRYLIKTRGQQVTLSCSPISGHRSVSWYQQTPGQGLQFLFEYFSETQRNKGNFPGRFSGRQFSNSRSEMNVSTLELGDSALYLCASSTLAGDNEQFFGPGTRLTVL.

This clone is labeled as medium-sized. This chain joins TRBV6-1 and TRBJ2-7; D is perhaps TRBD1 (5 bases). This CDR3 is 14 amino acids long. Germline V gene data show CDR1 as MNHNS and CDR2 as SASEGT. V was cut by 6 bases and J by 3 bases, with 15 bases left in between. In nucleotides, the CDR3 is TGTGCCAGCAGGCTCCAGGGTTACGTCTACGAGCAGTACTTC. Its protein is CASRLQGYVYEQYF.

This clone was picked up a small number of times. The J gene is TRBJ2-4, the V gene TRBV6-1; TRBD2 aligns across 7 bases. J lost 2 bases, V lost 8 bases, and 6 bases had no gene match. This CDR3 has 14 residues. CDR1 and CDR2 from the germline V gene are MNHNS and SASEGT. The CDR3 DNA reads TGTGCCAGCCCGGGGGGAGGGTCCAAAAACATTCAGTACTTC. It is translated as CASPGGGSKNIQYF.